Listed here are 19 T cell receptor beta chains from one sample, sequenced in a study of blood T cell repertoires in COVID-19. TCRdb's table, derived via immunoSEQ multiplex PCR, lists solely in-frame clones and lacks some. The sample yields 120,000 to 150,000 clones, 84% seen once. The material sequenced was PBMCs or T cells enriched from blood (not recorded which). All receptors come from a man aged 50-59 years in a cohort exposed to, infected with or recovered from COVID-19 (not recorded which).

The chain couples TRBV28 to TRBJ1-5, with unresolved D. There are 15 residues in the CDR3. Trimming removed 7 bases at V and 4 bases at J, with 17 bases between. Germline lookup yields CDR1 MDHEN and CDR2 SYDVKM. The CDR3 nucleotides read TGTGCCAGCACCCCCCCCGGGGAGCCGAATCAGCCCCAGCATTTT. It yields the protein CASTPPGEPNQPQHF.

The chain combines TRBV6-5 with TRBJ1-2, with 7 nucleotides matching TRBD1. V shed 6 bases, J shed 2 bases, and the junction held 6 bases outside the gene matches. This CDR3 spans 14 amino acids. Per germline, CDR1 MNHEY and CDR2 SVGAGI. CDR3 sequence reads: CASRAQGLNYGYTF. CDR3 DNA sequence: TGTGCCAGCAGAGCACAGGGGTTGAACTATGGCTACACCTTC.

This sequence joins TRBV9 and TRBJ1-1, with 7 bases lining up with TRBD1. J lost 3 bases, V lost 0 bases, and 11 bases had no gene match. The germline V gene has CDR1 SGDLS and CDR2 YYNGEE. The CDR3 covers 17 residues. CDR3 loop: CASSVGGGQNEHTEAFF. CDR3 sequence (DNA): TGTGCCAGCAGCGTAGGAGGGGGACAGAACGAACACACTGAAGCTTTCTTT. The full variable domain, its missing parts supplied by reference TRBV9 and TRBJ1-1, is DSGVTQTPKHLITATGQRVTLRCSPRSGDLSVYWYQQSLDQGLQFLIQYYNGEERAKGNILERFSAQQFPDLHSELNLSSLELGDSALYFCASSVGGGQNEHTEAFFGQGTRLTVV.

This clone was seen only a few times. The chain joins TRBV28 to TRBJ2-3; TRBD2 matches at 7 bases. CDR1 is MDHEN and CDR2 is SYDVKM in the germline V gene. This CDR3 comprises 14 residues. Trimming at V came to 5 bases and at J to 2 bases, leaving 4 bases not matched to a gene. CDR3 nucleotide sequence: TGTGCCAGCAGTATGGGACTACACACAGATACGCAGTATTTT. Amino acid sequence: CASSMGLHTDTQYF.

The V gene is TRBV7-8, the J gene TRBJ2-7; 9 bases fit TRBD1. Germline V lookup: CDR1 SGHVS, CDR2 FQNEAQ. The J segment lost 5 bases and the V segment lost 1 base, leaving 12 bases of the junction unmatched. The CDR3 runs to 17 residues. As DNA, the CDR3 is TGTGCCAGCAGCTTAGTGTCCACGGGGGACAGGGATCACGAGCAGTACTTC. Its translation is CASSLVSTGDRDHEQYF.

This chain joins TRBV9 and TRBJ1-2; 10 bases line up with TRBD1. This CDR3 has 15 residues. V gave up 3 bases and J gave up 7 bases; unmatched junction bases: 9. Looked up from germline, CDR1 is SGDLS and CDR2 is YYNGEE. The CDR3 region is CASSADPGTGVGYTF. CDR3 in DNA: TGTGCCAGCAGCGCCGACCCCGGGACAGGGGTTGGCTACACCTTC.

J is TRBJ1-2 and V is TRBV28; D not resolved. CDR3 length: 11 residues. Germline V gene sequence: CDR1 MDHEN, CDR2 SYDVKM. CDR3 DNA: TGTGCGACACAAGCTAACTATGGCTACACCTTC. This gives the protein CATQANYGYTF.

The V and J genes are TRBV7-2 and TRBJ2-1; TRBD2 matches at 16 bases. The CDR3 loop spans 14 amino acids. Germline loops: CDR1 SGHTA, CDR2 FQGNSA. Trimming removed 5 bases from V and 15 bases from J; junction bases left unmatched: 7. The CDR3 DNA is TGTGCCAGCAGCGACGGGACTAGCGGGAGGGCGAGGTTCTTC. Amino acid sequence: CASSDGTSGRARFF.

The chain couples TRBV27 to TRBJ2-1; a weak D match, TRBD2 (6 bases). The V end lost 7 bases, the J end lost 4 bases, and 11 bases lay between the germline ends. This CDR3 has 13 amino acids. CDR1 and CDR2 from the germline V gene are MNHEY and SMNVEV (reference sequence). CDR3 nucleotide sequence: TGTGCCAGCAACGGGGGACCGTACAATGAGCAGTTCTTC. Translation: CASNGGPYNEQFF.

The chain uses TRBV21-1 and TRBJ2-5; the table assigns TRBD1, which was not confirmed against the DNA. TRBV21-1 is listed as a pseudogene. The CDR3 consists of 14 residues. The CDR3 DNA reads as TGTGCCAGCAGCAAGGACAGGGGCCAAGAGACCCAGTACTTC. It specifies CASSKDRGQETQYF.

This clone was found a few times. CDR3 sequence: CASSDASGGYNEQFF. The CDR3 DNA follows: TGTGCCAGCAGTGACGCTAGCGGGGGATACAATGAGCAGTTCTTC. The chain uses TRBV6-1 and TRBJ2-1; TRBD2 matches 10 bases. Trimming cost V 3 bases and J 4 bases; bases outside gene matches: 3. The germline V gene encodes CDR1 MNHNS and CDR2 SASEGT. This CDR3 has 15 amino acids.

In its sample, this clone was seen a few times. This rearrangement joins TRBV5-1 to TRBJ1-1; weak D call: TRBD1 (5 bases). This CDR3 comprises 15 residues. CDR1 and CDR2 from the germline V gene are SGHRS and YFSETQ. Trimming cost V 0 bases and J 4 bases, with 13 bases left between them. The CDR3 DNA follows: TGCGCCAGCAGCTTGGCGGGGGTCGGGGTCACTGAAGCTTTCTTT. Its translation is CASSLAGVGVTEAFF.

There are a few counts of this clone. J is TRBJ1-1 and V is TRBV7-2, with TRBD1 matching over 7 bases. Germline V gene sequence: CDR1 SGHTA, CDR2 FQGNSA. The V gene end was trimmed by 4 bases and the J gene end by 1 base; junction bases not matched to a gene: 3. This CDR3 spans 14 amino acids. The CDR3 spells CASSSGQRNTEAFF. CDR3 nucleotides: TGTGCCAGCAGCTCGGGACAGAGGAACACTGAAGCTTTCTTT.

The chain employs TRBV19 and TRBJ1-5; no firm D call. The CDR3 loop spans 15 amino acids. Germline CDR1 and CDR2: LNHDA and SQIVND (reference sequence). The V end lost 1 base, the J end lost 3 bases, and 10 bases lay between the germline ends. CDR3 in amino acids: CASSIGSGDNQPQHF. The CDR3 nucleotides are TGTGCCAGTAGTATAGGATCAGGCGACAATCAGCCCCAGCATTTT.

The CDR3 reads CASSLGGTGSSGANVLTF. The CDR3 region has the DNA TGTGCCAGCAGCTTGGGTGGTACAGGATCCTCTGGGGCCAACGTCCTGACTTTC. The V call is TRBV5-4, the J call TRBJ2-6; maybe TRBD1 (5 bases). The CDR3 extends over 18 amino acids. Germline CDR1 and CDR2: SGHNT and YYREEE (reference sequence). V lost 0 bases and J 0 bases, leaving 13 bases between the germline ends.

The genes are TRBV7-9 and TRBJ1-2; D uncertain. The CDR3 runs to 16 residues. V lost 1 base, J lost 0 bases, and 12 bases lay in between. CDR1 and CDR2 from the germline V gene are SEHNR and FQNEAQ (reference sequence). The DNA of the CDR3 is TGTGCCAGCAGCTTAGAAGACACTTCAGCTAACTATGGCTACACCTTC. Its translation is CASSLEDTSANYGYTF.

DNA for the CDR3: TGTGCCAGTAGAGGGGGACGCACAGATACGCAGTATTTT. It is translated as CASRGGRTDTQYF. This chain uses TRBV19 with TRBJ2-3; D is perhaps TRBD1 (6 bases). The ends were cut back, 6 bases at V and 1 base at J, with 8 bases in the middle. The CDR3 consists of 13 residues. The germline V gene has CDR1 LNHDA and CDR2 SQIVND (reference sequence).

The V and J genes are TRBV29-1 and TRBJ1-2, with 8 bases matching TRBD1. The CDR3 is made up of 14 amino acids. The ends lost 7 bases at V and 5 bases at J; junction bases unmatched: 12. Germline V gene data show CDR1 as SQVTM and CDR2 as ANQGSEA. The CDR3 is CSALPGQDFYGYTF. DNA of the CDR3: TGCAGCGCCCTTCCGGGACAGGACTTTTATGGCTACACCTTC.

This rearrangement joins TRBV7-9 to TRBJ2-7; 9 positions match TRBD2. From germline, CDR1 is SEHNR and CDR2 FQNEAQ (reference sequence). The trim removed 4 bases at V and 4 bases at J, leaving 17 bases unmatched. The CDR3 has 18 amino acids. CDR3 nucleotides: TGTGCCAGCAGCTCCTTACCCTCACTCATAGCGGGGGCTTACGAGCAGTACTTC. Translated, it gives CASSSLPSLIAGAYEQYF.